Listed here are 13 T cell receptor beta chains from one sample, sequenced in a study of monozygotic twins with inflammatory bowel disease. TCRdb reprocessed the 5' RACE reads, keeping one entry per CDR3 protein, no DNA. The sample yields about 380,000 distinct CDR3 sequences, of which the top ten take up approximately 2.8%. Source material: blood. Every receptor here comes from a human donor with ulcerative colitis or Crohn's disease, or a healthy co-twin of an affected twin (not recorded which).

The CDR3 is CASSVGGLGQPQHF. V and J are TRBV9 and TRBJ1-5. This CDR3 contains 14 residues. Germline V gene lookup returns CDR1 SGDLS and CDR2 YYNGEE.

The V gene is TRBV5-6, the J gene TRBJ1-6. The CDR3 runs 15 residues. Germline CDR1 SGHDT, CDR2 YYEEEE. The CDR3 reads CASSPKDSYNSPLHF.

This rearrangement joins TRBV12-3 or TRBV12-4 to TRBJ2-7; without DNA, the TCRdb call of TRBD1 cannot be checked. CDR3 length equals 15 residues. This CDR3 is CASSPRGGATYEQYF.

Here the CDR3 reads CASSLEGSVYEQYF. The genes are TRBV5-1 and TRBJ2-7; the D call from TCRdb, TRBD1, cannot be confirmed without DNA. Germline assignment: CDR1 SGHRS and CDR2 YFSETQ. There are 14 residues in the CDR3.

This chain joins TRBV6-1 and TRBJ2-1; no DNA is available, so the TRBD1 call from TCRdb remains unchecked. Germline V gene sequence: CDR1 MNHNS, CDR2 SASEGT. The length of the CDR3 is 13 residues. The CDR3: CASSEASGRPGFF.

The CDR3 sequence is CASSQRVGVNNEQFF. The J gene is TRBJ2-1, the V gene TRBV4-3; no DNA is available, so the TRBD1 call from TCRdb remains unchecked. Germline lookup yields CDR1 LGHNA and CDR2 YSLEER. This CDR3 has 15 amino acids.

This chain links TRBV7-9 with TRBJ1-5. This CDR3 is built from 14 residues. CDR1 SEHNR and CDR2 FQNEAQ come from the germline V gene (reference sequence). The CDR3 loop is CAVRGEPNYEPQHF.

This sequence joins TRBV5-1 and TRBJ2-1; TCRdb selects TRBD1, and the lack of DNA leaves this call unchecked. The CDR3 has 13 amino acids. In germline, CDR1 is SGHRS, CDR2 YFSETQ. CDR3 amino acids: CASSLYRLDEQFF.

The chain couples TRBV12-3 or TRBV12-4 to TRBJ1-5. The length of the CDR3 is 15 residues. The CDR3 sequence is CASTEKGISNQPQHF.

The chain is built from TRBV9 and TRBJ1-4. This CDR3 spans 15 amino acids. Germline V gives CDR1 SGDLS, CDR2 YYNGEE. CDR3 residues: CASSPQVGFLEKLFF.

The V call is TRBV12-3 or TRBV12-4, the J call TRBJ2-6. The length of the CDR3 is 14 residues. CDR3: CASSQGPGANVLTF.

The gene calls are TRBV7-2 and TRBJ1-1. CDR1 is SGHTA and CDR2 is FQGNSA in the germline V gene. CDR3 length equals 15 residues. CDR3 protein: CASSLGLAGLTEAFF.

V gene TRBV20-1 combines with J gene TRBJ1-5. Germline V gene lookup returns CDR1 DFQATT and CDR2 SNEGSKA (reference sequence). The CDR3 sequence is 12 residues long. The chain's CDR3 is CSARRGNQPQHF.